This T cell receptor (beta chain) was identified in a study of T cells in Graves' hyperthyroidism and ophthalmopathy (dated by TCRdb to between 2018 and 2021). Describing the broader study: Peripheral blood samples were taken at the time of initial diagnosis, prior to any treatment. The paper describes TCR Vbeta CDR3 sequencing of roughly 130 peripheral blood samples, made up of 43 ophthalmopathy patients, approximately 73 hyperthyroidism patients and about 17 progressor patients. Once sampling was done, hyperthyroidism patients were given methimazole at a starting dose of 30 mg daily, whereas ophthalmopathy patients were given high-dose intravenous methylprednisolone. Whether ophthalmopathy could be predicted prospectively was tested in an independent validation cohort made up of approximately 19 hyperthyroidism patients plus 17 patients who later progressed to ophthalmopathy. Thyroid tissue and blood T-cell repertoires from six or seven Graves' hyperthyroidism patients were also compared in the study. To identify distinguishing TCR V-J signatures, a discovery cohort of some 99 patients was used, comprising 43 with Graves' ophthalmopathy and about 59 with stable Graves' hyperthyroidism. The 95 to 100 discovery patients were randomly divided into training and test sets at a 7:3 ratio.

The TCR beta CDR3 regions were amplified from RNA transcripts. The TCR CDR3 was subjected to a first round of RT-PCR using the HTBI primer set and the Qiagen OneStep RT-PCR kit. A second multiplex PCR round built the libraries, followed by size selection and purification. Sequencing of the libraries was done on an Illumina HiSeq2000 using paired-end 100 bp reads. On the authors' methods: Raw data were processed with SOAPnuke, discarding reads with adapters, uncalled bases, mean Phred below 15, or no exact constant-primer or identifier match. High-quality paired reads were merged using COPE v1.2.5, and each unique nucleotide sequence was defined as a clonotype. MiTCR v1.1 was used to align clonotypes to the IMGT TRBV, TRBD and TRBJ reference segments. Analysis was restricted to V-J combinations with a frequency above 0.0001, which covered 99.2% of repertoires. A TCS score was defined as the ratio of F50 (clonal expansion) to E x V (chaos), with BLOSUM62-based TCRdist applied between CDR3 peptides within each V-J. Welch's t-statistics and random forest reduced some 510 V-J features to 10 to 15, which were used in a naive Bayes classifier (R e1071). Using fastp at Q25 and MiXCR, TCRdb reprocessed the public reads and kept productive beta chains. Each CDR3 protein appears once, grouped with its most common genes and DNA. TCRdb's processing, not the authors' own work, is the source of the V and J calls. In all, the sample holds about 350,000 distinct CDR3 sequences, and around 13% of those were seen once. Roughly 25% of the sample rests with the top ten.

Here is what the overall study found, with its caveats: In cross-validation, a model built on a 13 V-J signature told ophthalmopathy apart from stable hyperthyroidism with 87.88% sensitivity and roughly 81% specificity, and in testing the same model reached 80%/75%. No statistical method was used to fix the sample size in advance, and group allocation was not hidden from the investigators. Most expanded thyroid clonotypes (frequency above 0.001) were also found in blood, which suggests that blood repertoires may mirror thyroid immune responses. In validation, progression to ophthalmopathy was predicted by the model with roughly 71% sensitivity and 72.22% specificity, a median of approximately 6.5 months before onset.

A patient counted as having stable Graves' hyperthyroidism if no progression to ophthalmopathy occurred over 18 months of follow-up. Hyperthyroidism patients were newly diagnosed, had a disease duration of under 2 months, and were aged 18 to 65 years. The study excluded patients with uncontrolled infections, other autoimmune diseases, pregnancy or lactation. Diagnoses were based on clinical symptoms, serum thyroxine and TRAb, thyroid ultrasound and orbital computed tomography. PBMCs were separated from over 9 ml of fresh peripheral blood using Ficoll-Paque density gradient centrifugation. Total RNA was extracted with Trizol reagent, and quality was checked on an Agilent 2100 Bioanalyzer. In this sample, this clonotype turned up many times. No cognate antigen has been identified for it. No much larger clone is present one base from it, and per-base qualities are unavailable. The CDR3 sequence holds 14 residues, the cysteine and phenylalanine included. CDR3 DNA only is kept here, 42 bases in frame from base 1. V is pruned by 6 bases and J by 2 bases, leaving 4 bases of the junction without a gene match. The germline V gene supplies CDR1 SGHTS and CDR2 YDEGEE.

The chain joins TRBV5-8 to TRBJ2-5; TRBD2 fits 10 bases in the junction. Source material: blood. The source is a woman in her thirties with Graves' hyperthyroidism. The DNA is as follows: TGTGCCAGCAAGAAGCGGGAGGGTCAAGAGACCCAGTACTTC. The encoded protein is CASKKREGQETQYF. When the CDR3 is completed using the reference TRBV5-8 and TRBJ2-5 genes on either side, the full variable domain is EAGVTQSPTHLIKTRGQQATLRCSPISGHTSVYWYQQALGLGLQFLLWYDEGEERNRGNFPPRFSGRQFPNYSSELNVNALELEDSALYLCASKKREGQETQYFGPGTRLLVL.